The rows below give T cell receptor beta chains drawn from one sample of a study of OX40 agonist ivuxolimab in advanced cancers. TCRdb's copy holds only in-frame clones and misses some; the assay was immunoSEQ multiplex PCR. The table has tens of thousands of clones, about 91% seen once. This sample comprised CD4+ or CD8+ T cells sorted from blood, obtained in a trial of the OX40 agonist ivuxolimab. These receptors all come from an adult with an advanced solid tumor such as melanoma, head and neck, liver or kidney cancer. Both conserved end residues are part of each CDR3. The order of the fields is CDR3 length, V gene, J gene, D gene, CDR3 protein, CDR3 DNA. The D gene is left open where the match is weak.

len: 14; v_gene: TRBV9; j_gene: TRBJ1-1; d_gene: .; CDR3aa: CASSVRSGDTEAFF; CDR3nt: TGTGCCAGCAGCGTAAGGTCAGGGGACACTGAAGCTTTCTTT
len: 14; v_gene: TRBV10-3; j_gene: TRBJ2-7; d_gene: .; CDR3aa: CASARASVEYEQYF; CDR3nt: TGTGCCAGCGCCCGGGCTTCTGTGGAATACGAGCAGTACTTC
len: 16; v_gene: TRBV28; j_gene: TRBJ2-5; d_gene: TRBD2; CDR3aa: CASSLGGRGNQETQYF; CDR3nt: TGTGCCAGCAGTTTGGGCGGGAGGGGGAATCAAGAGACCCAGTACTTC
len: 12; v_gene: TRBV7-2; j_gene: TRBJ1-5; d_gene: .; CDR3aa: CASSLMGQPQHF; CDR3nt: TGTGCCAGCAGCTTAATGGGTCAGCCCCAGCATTTT
len: 12; v_gene: TRBV5-1; j_gene: TRBJ2-6; d_gene: .; CDR3aa: CASSHTLDVLTF; CDR3nt: TGCGCCAGCAGCCACACTCTGGACGTCCTGACTTTC
len: 16; v_gene: TRBV4-2; j_gene: TRBJ2-3; d_gene: TRBD2; CDR3aa: CASSPLLAESTDTQYF; CDR3nt: TGTGCCAGCAGCCCTCTACTAGCGGAAAGTACAGATACGCAGTATTTT
len: 11; v_gene: TRBV20-1; j_gene: TRBJ2-1; d_gene: .; CDR3aa: CSAGLLFGQFF; CDR3nt: TGCAGTGCTGGCCTCCTTTTTGGGCAGTTCTTC
len: 16; v_gene: TRBV2; j_gene: TRBJ2-1; d_gene: .; CDR3aa: CASRPIGGLKWNEQFF; CDR3nt: TGTGCCAGCAGGCCAATAGGGGGACTCAAGTGGAATGAGCAGTTCTTC
len: 13; v_gene: TRBV4-1; j_gene: TRBJ2-1; d_gene: .; CDR3aa: CASSQVLVGEQFF; CDR3nt: TGCGCCAGCAGCCAAGTACTAGTTGGTGAGCAGTTCTTC
len: 15; v_gene: TRBV4-2; j_gene: TRBJ1-4; d_gene: .; CDR3aa: CASSQETDTNEKLFF; CDR3nt: TGTGCCAGCAGCCAAGAGACGGACACGAATGAAAAACTGTTTTTT
len: 14; v_gene: TRBV6-1; j_gene: TRBJ2-5; d_gene: TRBD2; CDR3aa: CASSWTSGQETQYF; CDR3nt: TGTGCCAGCAGTTGGACTAGCGGCCAAGAGACCCAGTACTTC
len: 12; v_gene: TRBV6-1; j_gene: TRBJ2-1; d_gene: .; CDR3aa: CASSVQAGEQFF; CDR3nt: TGTGCCAGCAGTGTCCAGGCCGGTGAGCAGTTCTTC
len: 16; v_gene: TRBV18; j_gene: TRBJ1-5; d_gene: .; CDR3aa: CASSPAGPLASQPQHF; CDR3nt: TGTGCCAGCTCACCAGCAGGACCCCTTGCCAGTCAGCCCCAGCATTTT
len: 15; v_gene: TRBV2; j_gene: TRBJ2-7; d_gene: TRBD1; CDR3aa: CASSEDAGQVYEQYF; CDR3nt: TGTGCCAGCAGTGAAGATGCGGGACAGGTCTACGAGCAGTACTTC
len: 15; v_gene: TRBV5-1; j_gene: TRBJ2-5; d_gene: TRBD1; CDR3aa: CASSLKGGFGETQYF; CDR3nt: TGCGCCAGCAGCTTGAAAGGGGGCTTCGGAGAGACCCAGTACTTC
len: 21; v_gene: TRBV4-1; j_gene: TRBJ2-2; d_gene: TRBD2; CDR3aa: CASSHRGTSGRVPLNTGELFF; CDR3nt: TGCGCCAGCAGCCATAGAGGGACTAGCGGGAGGGTTCCCTTAAACACCGGGGAGCTGTTTTTT